The clone carrying this T cell receptor beta chain was seen only a few times. As handled by the study authors: Amplification of reference gene primers provided the estimated nucleated cell counts. Assay: immunoSEQ multiplex PCR; the TCRdb copy retains only in-frame clones and omits some. The V and J calls and clone size were taken over from that table, and D and trimming were inferred from the DNA. The repertoire has roughly 220,000 clones, around 80% of them found once; the top ten carry 4.5% to 7%. CDR3 length: 14 amino acids. V shed 4 bases and J 8 bases; nucleotides not matched to a gene: 7. Per germline, CDR1 LGHDT and CDR2 YNNKEL (reference sequence). This sample stems from a study of blood T cell repertoires in COVID-19. About the research overall: Sites in the United States, Italy and Spain provided acute and convalescent COVID-19 samples. T cells, B-cell-depleted T cells, or PBMCs provided the cDNA or gDNA that served as material.

The sequenced sample consisted of peripheral blood. The receptor was derived from a woman in her 70s with acute or convalescent COVID-19. The chain joins TRBV3-1 (or the pseudogene TRBV3-2) to TRBJ1-2; 10 bases are shared with TRBD1. CDR3 region: CASSPTGGARGYTF. The CDR3 nucleotides are TGTGCCAGCAGCCCGACAGGGGGCGCGAGAGGCTACACCTTC.